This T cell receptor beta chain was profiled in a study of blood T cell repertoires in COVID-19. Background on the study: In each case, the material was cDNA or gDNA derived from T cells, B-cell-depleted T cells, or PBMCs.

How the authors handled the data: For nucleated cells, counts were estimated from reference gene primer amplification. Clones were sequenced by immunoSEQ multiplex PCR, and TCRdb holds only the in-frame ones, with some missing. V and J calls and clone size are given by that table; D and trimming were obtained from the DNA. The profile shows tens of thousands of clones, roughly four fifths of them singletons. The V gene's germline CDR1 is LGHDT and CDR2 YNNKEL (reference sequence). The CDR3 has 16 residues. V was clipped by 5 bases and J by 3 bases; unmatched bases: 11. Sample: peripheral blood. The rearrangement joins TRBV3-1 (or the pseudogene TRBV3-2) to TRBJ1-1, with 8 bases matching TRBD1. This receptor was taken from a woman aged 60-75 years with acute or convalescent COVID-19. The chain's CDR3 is CASSDTDRGEYTEAFF. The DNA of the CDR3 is TGTGCCAGCAGCGATACTGACAGGGGCGAGTACACTGAAGCTTTCTTT.